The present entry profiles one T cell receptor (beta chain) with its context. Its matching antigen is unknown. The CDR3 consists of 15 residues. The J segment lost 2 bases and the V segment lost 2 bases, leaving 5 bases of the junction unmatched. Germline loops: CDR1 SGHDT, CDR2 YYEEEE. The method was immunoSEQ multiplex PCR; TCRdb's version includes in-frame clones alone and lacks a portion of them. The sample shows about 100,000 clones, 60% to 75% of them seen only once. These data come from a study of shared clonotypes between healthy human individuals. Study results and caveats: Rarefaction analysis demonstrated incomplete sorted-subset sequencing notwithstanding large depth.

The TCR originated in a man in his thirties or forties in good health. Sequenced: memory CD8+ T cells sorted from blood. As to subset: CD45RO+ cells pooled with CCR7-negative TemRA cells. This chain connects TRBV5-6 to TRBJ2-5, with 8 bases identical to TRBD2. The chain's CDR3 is CASSLSGSSQETQYF. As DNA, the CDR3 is TGTGCCAGCAGCTTAAGCGGGAGTTCGCAAGAGACCCAGTACTTC.